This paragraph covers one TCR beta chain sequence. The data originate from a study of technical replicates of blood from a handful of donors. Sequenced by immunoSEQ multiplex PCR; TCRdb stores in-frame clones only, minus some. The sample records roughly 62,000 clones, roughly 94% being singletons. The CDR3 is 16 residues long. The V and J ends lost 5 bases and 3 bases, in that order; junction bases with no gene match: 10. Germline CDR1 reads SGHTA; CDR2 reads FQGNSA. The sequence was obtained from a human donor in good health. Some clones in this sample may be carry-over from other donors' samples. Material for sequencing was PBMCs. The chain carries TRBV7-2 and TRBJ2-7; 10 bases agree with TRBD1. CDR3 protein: CASSPVAGTGDYEQYF. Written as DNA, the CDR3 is TGTGCCAGCAGCCCGGTGGCCGGGACAGGGGACTACGAGCAGTACTTC.